This TCR beta chain was sequenced in a study of blood T cell repertoires in COVID-19. This clone has just one count. The CDR3 is 15 residues long. V gave up 1 base and J gave up 5 bases, with 12 bases separating them. CDR1 is SGHRS, CDR2 YFSETQ, per germline. Clones were sequenced by immunoSEQ multiplex PCR, and TCRdb holds only the in-frame ones, with some missing. The repertoire holds 50,000 to 75,000 clones, about 80% seen once, with about a fifth in the top ten. This clonotype was sampled from a man at least 80 years old with active or convalescent COVID-19. The sequenced sample was peripheral blood. The V call is TRBV5-1, the J call TRBJ2-2; weak D call: TRBD1 (5 bases). The CDR3 coding sequence is TGCGCCAGCAGCTTGCCCAGGGTAAATACCGGGGAGCTGTTTTTT. Translation gives CASSLPRVNTGELFF.